The clone carrying this T cell receptor beta chain showed up just a few times. Its target is not known. The sample belongs to a study of cytomegalovirus exposure and HLA in healthy donors. Researchers ran the PCR with 60 Vbeta and 13 Jbeta primers. Libraries were prepared by immunoSEQ multiplex PCR; TCRdb keeps only in-frame clonotypes and omits some of them. Of 130,000 to 150,000 clones listed, around 79% were seen once; the top ten hold around 3.1%. V dropped 4 bases and J dropped 5 bases, with 14 bases sitting between them. The V gene's germline CDR1 is MNHEY and CDR2 SVGAGI. The CDR3 totals 14 residues. Findings of the study overall: In an earlier analysis, productive rearrangement rates for most beta V segments clustered near 87% or 30%. Most sequenced TCRs were rare (though some public TCRs occurred in many donors). Researchers catalogued about 150 TCR beta chains as cytomegalovirus-associated.

Healthy people donating bone marrow made up the donors. The V gene is TRBV6-5, the J gene TRBJ1-1; D may be TRBD1 (6 bases). The receptor's source is a female donor in good health and CMV-seronegative. The material sequenced was PBMCs. CDR3: CASSWSGRGTEAFF. The DNA for the CDR3 is TGTGCCAGCAGTTGGAGCGGGAGGGGGACTGAAGCTTTCTTT.